This T cell receptor (beta chain) was sequenced in a study of T cell responses to AZD1222 COVID-19 vaccine. Study-level findings and limits: Vaccine-associated CD4 TCRs ranged over spike, dominating at 160-218 and 743-854. Unmutated variant regions reportedly attract nearly half of all spike-specific TCRs.

In germline, CDR1 is SEHNR, CDR2 FQNEAQ (reference sequence). V lost 3 bases, J lost 0 bases, and 17 bases lay in between. There are 17 residues in the CDR3. About this clone itself: The target antigen is unknown.

TCRdb's table, derived via immunoSEQ multiplex PCR, lists solely in-frame clones and lacks some. The sample includes about 100,000 clones, 80% to 90% of them seen just once. The chain couples TRBV7-9 to TRBJ1-2; tentative D call: TRBD1 (6 bases). This receptor was obtained from an adult in good health. This sample comprised peripheral blood, obtained on day 0 of AZD1222 vaccination. The DNA of the CDR3 is TGTGCCAGCAGCTTTATTTCCGGACAGAGGTCTAACTATGGCTACACCTTC. Its protein product is CASSFISGQRSNYGYTF.